This T cell receptor (beta chain) stems from a study of cytomegalovirus exposure and HLA in healthy donors. Study-wide results and limits: Later, an analysis showed that TCR beta chains associated with HLA were more clonally expanded than others that were equally common. One variant, a missense change in DCLRE1C, was linked in a later analysis to TCR beta V- and J-gene trimming. Presence/absence analyses assumed roughly uniform sequencing depth across donors. The study reported that TCR beta sequences accurately predicted HLA-A and HLA-B alleles in most subjects.

Trimming stripped 4 bases from V and 6 bases from J, with 21 bases between. The CDR3 runs to 16 residues. Germline V gene data show CDR1 as SGHTA and CDR2 as FQGNSA. About this clone: Its antigen is not identified.

The primer mix had 60 Vbeta and 13 Jbeta primers. TCRdb's table, derived via immunoSEQ multiplex PCR, lists solely in-frame clones and lacks some. The sample includes about 120,000 clones, approximately 80% of them seen just once. Material for sequencing was PBMCs. This chain joins TRBV7-2 and TRBJ2-5; the D gene is possibly TRBD1 (6 bases). The sequence derives from a young man in good health and CMV-seronegative. The CDR3 sequence: CASSSPPRTVQQTQYF. CDR3 coding DNA: TGTGCCAGCAGCTCGCCCCCACGGACAGTTCAGCAGACCCAGTACTTC.